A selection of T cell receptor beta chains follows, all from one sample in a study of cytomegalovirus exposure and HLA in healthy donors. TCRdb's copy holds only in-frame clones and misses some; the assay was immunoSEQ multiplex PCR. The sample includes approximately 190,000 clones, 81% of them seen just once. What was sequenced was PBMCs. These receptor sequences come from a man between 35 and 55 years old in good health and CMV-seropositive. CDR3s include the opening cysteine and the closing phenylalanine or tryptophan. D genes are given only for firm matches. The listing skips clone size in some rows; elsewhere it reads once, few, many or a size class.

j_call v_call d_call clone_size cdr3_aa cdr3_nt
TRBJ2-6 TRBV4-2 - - CASSQDMRSGANVLTF TGTGCCAGCAGCCAAGATATGAGGTCTGGGGCCAACGTCCTGACTTTC
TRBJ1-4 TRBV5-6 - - CVSSEEDRGDEKLFF TGTGTCAGCAGCGAGGAGGATCGCGGCGATGAAAAACTGTTTTTT
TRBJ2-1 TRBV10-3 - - CAIRRTPDNEQFF TGTGCCATCAGGCGGACTCCGGACAATGAGCAGTTCTTC
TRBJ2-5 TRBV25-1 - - CASTDTGSQETQYF TGTGCCAGCACAGACACAGGGAGCCAAGAGACCCAGTACTTC
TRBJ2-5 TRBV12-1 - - CASSFAYGTSQETQYF -
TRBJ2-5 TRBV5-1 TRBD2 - CASSLGAEGLAGTQYF TGCGCCAGCAGCTTGGGCGCCGAGGGACTAGCGGGGACCCAGTACTTC
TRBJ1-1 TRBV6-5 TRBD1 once CASGTGGRTEAFF TGTGCCAGCGGAACAGGGGGGAGGACTGAAGCTTTCTTT
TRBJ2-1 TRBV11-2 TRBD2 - CASSLGGGGDNEQFF TGTGCCAGCAGCTTAGGGGGCGGGGGTGATAATGAGCAGTTCTTC
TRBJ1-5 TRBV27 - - CASSLSTGQPQHF TGTGCCAGCAGTTTATCGACAGGCCAGCCCCAGCATTTT
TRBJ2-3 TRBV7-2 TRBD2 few CASSLAAGTSGDTQYF TGTGCCAGCAGCTTAGCTGCCGGGACTAGCGGAGATACGCAGTATTTT
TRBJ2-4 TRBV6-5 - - CASSFQGGNIQYF TGTGCCAGCAGTTTTCAGGGGGGAAACATTCAGTACTTC
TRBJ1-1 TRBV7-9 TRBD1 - CASNGQGATEAFF TGTGCCAGCAACGGACAGGGGGCCACTGAAGCTTTCTTT
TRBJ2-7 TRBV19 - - CASRAASGYEQYF TGTGCCAGTAGGGCGGCATCGGGTTACGAGCAGTACTTC
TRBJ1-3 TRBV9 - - CASSVGESYSGNTIYF TGTGCCAGCAGCGTAGGGGAGTCTTACTCTGGAAACACCATATATTTT
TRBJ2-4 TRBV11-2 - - CASSTSSRHGAKNIQYF TGTGCCAGCAGCACCTCCTCACGACATGGAGCCAAAAACATTCAGTACTTC
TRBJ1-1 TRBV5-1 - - CASSLETGKNTEAFF TGCGCCAGCAGCTTGGAAACAGGAAAGAACACTGAAGCTTTCTTT
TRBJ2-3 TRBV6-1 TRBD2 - CASLAGESTDTQYF TGTGCCAGCCTAGCGGGAGAGAGCACAGATACGCAGTATTTT
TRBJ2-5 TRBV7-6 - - CASSLASQGGLVKTQYF TGTGCCAGCAGCTTAGCCTCGCAGGGTGGCCTTGTAAAGACCCAGTACTTC
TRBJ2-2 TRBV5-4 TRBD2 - CASSPPGLAGGNTGELFF TGTGCCAGCAGCCCGCCGGGACTAGCGGGGGGAAACACCGGGGAGCTGTTTTTT
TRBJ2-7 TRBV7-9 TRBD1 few CASSSRDSTYEQYF TGTGCCAGCAGCTCCCGGGACAGTACCTACGAGCAGTACTTC
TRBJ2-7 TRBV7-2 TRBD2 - CASSPGMGGGSPGEQYF TGTGCCAGCAGCCCCGGGATGGGGGGAGGGAGCCCGGGGGAGCAGTACTTC
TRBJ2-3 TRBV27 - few CASSSGGGRRTQYF TGTGCCAGCAGTTCGGGCGGGGGCCGGAGAACGCAGTATTTT
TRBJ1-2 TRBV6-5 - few CASRYTRQSNYGYTF TGTGCCAGCAGATATACAAGACAGTCTAACTATGGCTACACCTTC
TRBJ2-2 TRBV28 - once CASSLSAGELFF TGTGCCAGCAGTTTATCAGCCGGGGAGCTGTTTTTT
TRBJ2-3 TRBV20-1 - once CSVGECAQYF TGCAGTGTCGGTGAATGTGCGCAGTATTTT
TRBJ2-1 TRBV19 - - CASGAGTYNEQFF TGTGCCAGTGGGGCAGGGACCTACAATGAGCAGTTCTTC
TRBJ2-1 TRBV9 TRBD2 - CASRGGRTSGSPPLRYEQFF TGTGCCAGCAGGGGGGGGAGGACTAGCGGGAGTCCCCCACTACGGTATGAGCAGTTCTTC
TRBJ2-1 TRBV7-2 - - CASSLAGGTSYNEQFF TGTGCCAGCAGCTTAGCGGGCGGGACCTCCTACAATGAGCAGTTCTTC
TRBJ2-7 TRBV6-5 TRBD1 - CASRKQGANYEQYF TGTGCCAGCAGGAAACAGGGGGCGAATTACGAGCAGTACTTC
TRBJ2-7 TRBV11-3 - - CASSLDATRGEQYF TGTGCCAGCAGCTTAGACGCCACGCGGGGAGAGCAGTACTTC
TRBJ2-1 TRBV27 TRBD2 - CASSPLAGEQFF TGTGCCAGCAGCCCGCTAGCGGGTGAGCAGTTCTTC
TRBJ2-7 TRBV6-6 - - CASSRYRVYEQYF TGTGCCAGCAGTAGATACAGGGTATACGAGCAGTACTTC
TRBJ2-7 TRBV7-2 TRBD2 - CASSRTSGDGEQYF TGTGCCAGCAGCAGAACTAGCGGGGACGGCGAGCAGTACTTC
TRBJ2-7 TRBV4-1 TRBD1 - CASSPLPGQGPYEQYF TGCGCCAGCAGCCCACTTCCGGGACAGGGTCCCTACGAGCAGTACTTC
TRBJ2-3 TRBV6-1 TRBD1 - CASSEIGGQGANTQYF TGTGCCAGCAGTGAAATCGGGGGACAGGGGGCAAATACGCAGTATTTT
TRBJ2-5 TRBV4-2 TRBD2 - CASSQGTSGTMETQYF TGTGCCAGCAGCCAGGGTACTAGCGGGACTATGGAGACCCAGTACTTC
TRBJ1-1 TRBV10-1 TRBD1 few CASSEQGVTEAFF TGCGCCAGCAGTGAACAGGGGGTGACTGAAGCTTTCTTT
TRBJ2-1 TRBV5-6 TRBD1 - CASSSLPGQGAYNEQFF TGTGCCAGCAGCTCACTTCCGGGACAGGGGGCTTACAATGAGCAGTTCTTC
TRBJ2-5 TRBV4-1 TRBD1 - CASSPDGQGGETQYF TGCGCCAGCAGCCCGGACGGACAGGGTGGGGAGACCCAGTACTTC
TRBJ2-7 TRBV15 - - CATSRVAGESYEQYF TGTGCCACCAGCAGAGTGGCAGGGGAGAGCTACGAGCAGTACTTC
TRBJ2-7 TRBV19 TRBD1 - CASSRGQHSYEQYF TGTGCCAGTAGTAGGGGACAGCACTCCTACGAGCAGTACTTC
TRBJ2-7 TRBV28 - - CASSPASGAYPYEQYF TGTGCCAGCAGTCCCGCGTCGGGAGCCTATCCCTACGAGCAGTACTTC
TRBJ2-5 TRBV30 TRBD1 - CAWSNQGEETQYF TGTGCCTGGAGTAATCAGGGGGAAGAGACCCAGTACTTC
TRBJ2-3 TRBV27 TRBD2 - CASSLSLAGRTDTQYF TGTGCCAGCAGTTTATCGCTAGCGGGAAGAACAGATACGCAGTATTTT
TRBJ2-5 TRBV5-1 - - CASSLVQSQETQYF TGCGCCAGCAGCTTGGTTCAGTCCCAAGAGACCCAGTACTTC
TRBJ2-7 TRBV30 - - CAWSSTSGYEQYF TGTGCCTGGAGCTCCACCTCCGGGTACGAGCAGTACTTC
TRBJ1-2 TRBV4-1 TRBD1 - CASSPSRDRGYGYTF TGCGCCAGCAGCCCTAGCCGGGACAGGGGCTATGGCTACACCTTC
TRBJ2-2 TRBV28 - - CASGLTSLTGELFF TGTGCCAGCGGGCTAACTAGTTTAACCGGGGAGCTGTTTTTT
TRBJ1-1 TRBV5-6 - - CASSFRGMNTEAFF TGTGCCAGCAGCTTTAGGGGCATGAACACTGAAGCTTTCTTT
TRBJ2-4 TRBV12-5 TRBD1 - CASGYWTGSNIQYF TGTGCTAGTGGTTACTGGACAGGGAGTAACATTCAGTACTTC
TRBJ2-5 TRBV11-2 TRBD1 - CASSSPGQGLTQYF TGTGCCAGCAGCTCCCCGGGACAGGGGTTGACCCAGTACTTC
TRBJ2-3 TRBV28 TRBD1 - CASSTGQGAFTDTQYF TGTGCCAGCAGTACCGGACAGGGGGCTTTCACAGATACGCAGTATTTT
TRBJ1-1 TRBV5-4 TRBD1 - CASSSTGWNTEAFF TGTGCCAGCAGCTCGACAGGGTGGAACACTGAAGCTTTCTTT
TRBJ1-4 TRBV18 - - CASSPLQGGEKLFF TGTGCCAGCTCACCACTACAGGGCGGTGAAAAACTGTTTTTT
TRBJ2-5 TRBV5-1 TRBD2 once CASSRLAGGQETQYF TGCGCCAGCAGCCGTTTAGCGGGGGGTCAAGAGACCCAGTACTTC